The rows below give T cell receptor beta chains drawn from one sample of a study of control samples from healthy donors and cancer patients. The repertoire was sequenced with immunoSEQ multiplex PCR; TCRdb's copy has only in-frame clones and lacks some. Here the sample spans 120,000 or so clones, roughly 87% being singletons. Sequenced input: blood. The receptors were gathered from a middle-aged man in good health. The CDR3 runs from the conserved cysteine through the conserved F or W. Each record gives: J gene, clone size, D gene, V gene, CDR3 DNA, CDR3 protein. The D gene is left open where the match is weak. Clone size is given for some rows only: seen once, a few or many times, or a class if the clone is expanded.

>TRBJ2-2|.|.|TRBV2
TGTGCCAGCAAGCCGGGACCGGCGAACACCGGGGAGCTGTTTTTT
CASKPGPANTGELFF
>TRBJ2-1|.|.|TRBV29-1
TGCAGCGTGCCCGCGGAGACGTTCTACAATGAGCAGTTCTTC
CSVPAETFYNEQFF
>TRBJ2-1|.|.|TRBV29-1
TGCAGCGTTGCGGAATACATTAAGAGCTCCTACAATGAGCAGTTCTTC
CSVAEYIKSSYNEQFF
>TRBJ2-3|once|TRBD2|TRBV7-9
TGTGCCAGCAGCATTCGGGGGGGCCTGGATACGCAGTATTTT
CASSIRGGLDTQYF
>TRBJ2-4|.|.|TRBV4-1
TGCGCCAGCAGCGACTATGGGATCGTTAGGGGTCAGTACTTC
CASSDYGIVRGQYF
>TRBJ2-7|.|TRBD1|TRBV6-5
TGTGCCAGCGAAAGACAGGGTTCCTACGAGCAGTACTTC
CASERQGSYEQYF
>TRBJ1-6|.|.|TRBV4-3
TGCGCCAGCAGCGGGGAGGGACTCCGAAATTCACCCCTCCACTTT
CASSGEGLRNSPLHF
>TRBJ2-1|.|.|TRBV9
TGTGCCAGCAGCGTGCTCGGGACCGCCAATGAGCAGTTCTTC
CASSVLGTANEQFF
>TRBJ1-2|.|TRBD1|TRBV6-1
TGTGCCAGCAGTGAAGCGGGGACAGCCTATGGCTACACCTTC
CASSEAGTAYGYTF
>TRBJ2-2|.|.|TRBV10-1
TGCGCCAGCAGTGAGGATAGGGCCTCCGGGGAGCTGTTTTTT
CASSEDRASGELFF
>TRBJ1-1|.|TRBD1|TRBV18
TGTGCCAGCTCACCATCGGGACAGGTCCCTGAAGCTTTCTTT
CASSPSGQVPEAFF
>TRBJ1-1|.|.|TRBV7-3
TGTGCCAGCAGCCTGGACGGTTCGAACACTGAAGCTTTCTTT
CASSLDGSNTEAFF
>TRBJ2-7|.|.|TRBV15
TGTGCCACCAGCAGAGATCCGGCCTACGAGCAGTACTTC
CATSRDPAYEQYF
>TRBJ1-2|.|.|TRBV6-1
TGTGCCAGCAGGGAAGTGGGACGGACTGTAGGCTACACCTTC
CASREVGRTVGYTF
>TRBJ2-1|.|TRBD2|TRBV10-3
TGTGCCATCAGCGACCTGAGACTAGCGGGGACTTACAATGAGCAGTTCTTC
CAISDLRLAGTYNEQFF
>TRBJ2-5|.|.|TRBV5-1
TGCGCCAGCAGCTTGCCCCGGGATCAAGAGACCCAGTACTTC
CASSLPRDQETQYF
>TRBJ1-2|.|TRBD1|TRBV5-4
TGTGCCAGCAGCATTCCCGGGACAGGCGGAGGCTACACCTTC
CASSIPGTGGGYTF
>TRBJ1-2|.|.|TRBV7-9
TGTGCCAGCAGCTTAAGAGGGGCTGACTCCTATGGCTACACCTTC
CASSLRGADSYGYTF
>TRBJ1-2|.|.|TRBV11-3
TGTGCCAGCAGCCCGGGGGCGTTGGACTATGGCTACACCTTC
CASSPGALDYGYTF
>TRBJ2-7|few|.|TRBV25-1
TGTGCCAGCAGGGGAGGTTCCGAGCAGTACTTC
CASRGGSEQYF
>TRBJ1-6|once|.|TRBV23-1
TGCGCCGGGATACAGGGTAAATGTGGGTTAGATAATTCACCCCTCCACTTT
CAGIQGKCGLDNSPLHF
>TRBJ1-6|once|TRBD1|TRBV18
TGTGCCAGCTCACCAGCGGGGACAGCTAAAATCCTCCACTTT
CASSPAGTAKILHF
>TRBJ1-1|.|.|TRBV18
TGTGCCAGCTCACCACCCGACAAGATGAACACTGAAGCTTTCTTT
CASSPPDKMNTEAFF
>TRBJ2-7|.|.|TRBV7-2
TGTGCCAGCAGCGAATTCGGACACGGAGGATACGAGCAGTACTTC
CASSEFGHGGYEQYF
>TRBJ2-1|.|TRBD2|TRBV2
TGTGCCAGCAGGGTAGCGGGGGGGAGTGTTTACAATGAGCAGTTCTTC
CASRVAGGSVYNEQFF
>TRBJ1-2|.|.|TRBV30
TGTGCCTGGAGAGTTGCAGGCTCTAACTATGGCTACACCTTC
CAWRVAGSNYGYTF
>TRBJ1-3|once|.|TRBV11-3
TGTGCCAGCAGCTTAGAGAGACAGTTTTTCTCCTCTGGAAACACCATATATTTT
CASSLERQFFSSGNTIYF
>TRBJ2-3|.|TRBD2|TRBV7-8
TGTGCCAGCAGCCAAAGACAGGGGGCCGTCCCGGGACTAGCGGGGGGGCCTAGGGATACGCAGTATTTT
CASSQRQGAVPGLAGGPRDTQYF
>TRBJ2-3|.|.|TRBV6-5
TGTGCCAGCACGCCTAGCACAGATACGCAGTATTTT
CASTPSTDTQYF
>TRBJ1-5|.|.|TRBV5-1
TGCGCCAGCAGCTCGGACAGCAATCGGCCCCAGCATTTT
CASSSDSNRPQHF